This T cell receptor beta chain came from a study of T-cell reconstitution after alpha-beta-depleted transplantation in children. Trimming left V 0 bases short and J 8 bases short, with 8 bases between. This CDR3 spans 13 amino acids. CDR1 SGHTA and CDR2 FQGNSA come from the germline V gene. General observations from the study: About two months after transplant, alpha-beta T cells reportedly came from several hundred expanded graft clones.

The TCRbeta library incorporated unique molecular identifiers. TCRdb ran MiXCR on the PCR reads and lists one entry per CDR3 protein. Counted here are 500,000 to 650,000 distinct CDR3 sequences, 13% occurring once; the ten biggest clones make up 2.2%. This clonotype turned up a few times. Its cognate antigen is unknown. The sequence derives from a male patient aged 10-17 years who had a stem cell transplant for acute myeloid leukemia, so the T cells may come from the graft donor. The chain joins TRBV7-2 to TRBJ2-1; D unresolved. The specimen comprised PBMCs, mostly from graft donor cells, sampled 360 days after TCRalphabeta/CD19-depleted stem cell transplant. The CDR3 region is CASSLALGHEQFF. In DNA, the CDR3 is TGTGCCAGCAGCTTAGCGCTTGGCCATGAGCAGTTCTTC.